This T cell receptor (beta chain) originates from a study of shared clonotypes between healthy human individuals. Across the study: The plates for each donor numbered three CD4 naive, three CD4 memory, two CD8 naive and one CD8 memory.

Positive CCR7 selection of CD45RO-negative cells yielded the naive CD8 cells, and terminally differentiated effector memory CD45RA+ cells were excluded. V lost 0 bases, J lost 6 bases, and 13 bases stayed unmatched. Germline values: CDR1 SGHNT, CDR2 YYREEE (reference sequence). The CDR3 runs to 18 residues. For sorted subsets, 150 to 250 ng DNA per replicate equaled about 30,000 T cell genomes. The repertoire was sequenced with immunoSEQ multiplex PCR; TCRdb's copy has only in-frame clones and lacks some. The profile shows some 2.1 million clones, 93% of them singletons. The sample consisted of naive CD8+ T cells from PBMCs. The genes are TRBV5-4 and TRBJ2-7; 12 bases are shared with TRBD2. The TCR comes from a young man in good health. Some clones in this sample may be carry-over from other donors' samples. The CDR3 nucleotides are TGTGCCAGCAGCTTGGATTTGTCGACTAGCGGGAGCAGCGGCGAGCAGTACTTC. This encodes CASSLDLSTSGSSGEQYF.